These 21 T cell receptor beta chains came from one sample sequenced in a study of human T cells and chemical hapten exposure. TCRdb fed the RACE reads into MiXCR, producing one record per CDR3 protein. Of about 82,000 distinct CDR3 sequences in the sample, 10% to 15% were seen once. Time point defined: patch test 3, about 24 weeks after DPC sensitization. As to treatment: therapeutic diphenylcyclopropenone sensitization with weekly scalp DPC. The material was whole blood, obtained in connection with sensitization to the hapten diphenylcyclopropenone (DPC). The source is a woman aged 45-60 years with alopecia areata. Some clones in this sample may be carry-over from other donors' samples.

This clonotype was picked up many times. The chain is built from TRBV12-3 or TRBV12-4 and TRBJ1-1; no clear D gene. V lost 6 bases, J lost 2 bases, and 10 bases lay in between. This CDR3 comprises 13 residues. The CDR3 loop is CASSLGLNTEAFF. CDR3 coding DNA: TGTGCCAGCAGCCTCGGACTCAACACTGAAGCTTTCTTT.

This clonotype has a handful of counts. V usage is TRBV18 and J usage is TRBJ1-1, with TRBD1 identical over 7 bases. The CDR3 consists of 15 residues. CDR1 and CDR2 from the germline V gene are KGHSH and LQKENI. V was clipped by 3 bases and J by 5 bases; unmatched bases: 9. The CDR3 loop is CASSPRQGGRTEAFF. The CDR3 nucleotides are TGTGCCAGCTCACCCCGACAGGGAGGAAGAACTGAAGCTTTCTTT.

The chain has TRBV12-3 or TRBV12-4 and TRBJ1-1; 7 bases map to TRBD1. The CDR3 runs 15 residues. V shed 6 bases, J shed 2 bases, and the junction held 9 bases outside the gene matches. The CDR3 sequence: CASSRQGGVNTEAFF. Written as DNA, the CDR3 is TGTGCCAGCAGCCGACAGGGAGGGGTAAACACTGAAGCTTTCTTT.

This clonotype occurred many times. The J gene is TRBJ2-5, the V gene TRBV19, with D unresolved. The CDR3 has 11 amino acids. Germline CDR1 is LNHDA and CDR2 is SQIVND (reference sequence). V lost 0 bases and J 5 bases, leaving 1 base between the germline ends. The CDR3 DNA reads TGTGCCAGTAGTATAGAGGAGACCCAGTACTTC. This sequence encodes CASSIEETQYF.

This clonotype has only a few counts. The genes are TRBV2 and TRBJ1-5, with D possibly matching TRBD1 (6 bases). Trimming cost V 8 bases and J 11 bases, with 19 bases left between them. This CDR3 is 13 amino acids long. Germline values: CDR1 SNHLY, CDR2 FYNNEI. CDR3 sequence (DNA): TGTGCCAGCTCGTTCAGGGGCGGGAGGGCCCAGCATTTT. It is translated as CASSFRGGRAQHF.

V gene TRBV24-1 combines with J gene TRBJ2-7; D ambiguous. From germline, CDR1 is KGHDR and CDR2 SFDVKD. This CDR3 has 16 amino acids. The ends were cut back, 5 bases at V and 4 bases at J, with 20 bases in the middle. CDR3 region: CATSGPRKDGWYEQYF. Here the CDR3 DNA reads TGTGCCACCAGTGGACCTAGAAAGGACGGATGGTACGAGCAGTACTTC.

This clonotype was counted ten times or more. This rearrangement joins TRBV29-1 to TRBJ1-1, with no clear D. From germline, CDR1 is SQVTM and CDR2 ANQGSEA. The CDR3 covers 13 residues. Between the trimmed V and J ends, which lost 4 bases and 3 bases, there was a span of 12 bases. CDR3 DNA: TGCAGCGTTGGAATTAACTTGGACACTGAAGCTTTCTTT. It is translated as CSVGINLDTEAFF. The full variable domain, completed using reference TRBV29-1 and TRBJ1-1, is SAVISQKPSRDICQRGTSLTIQCQVDSQVTMMFWYRQQPGQSLTLIATANQGSEATYESGFVIDKFPISRPNLTFSTLTVSNMSPEDSSIYLCSVGINLDTEAFFGQGTRLTVV.

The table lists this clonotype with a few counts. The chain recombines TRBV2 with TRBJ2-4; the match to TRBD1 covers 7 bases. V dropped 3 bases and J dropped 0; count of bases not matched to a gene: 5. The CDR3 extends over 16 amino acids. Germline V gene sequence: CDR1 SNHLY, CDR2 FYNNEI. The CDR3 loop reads CASSERGLRAKNIQYF. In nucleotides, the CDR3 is TGTGCCAGCAGTGAGAGGGGGCTTCGAGCCAAAAACATTCAGTACTTC.

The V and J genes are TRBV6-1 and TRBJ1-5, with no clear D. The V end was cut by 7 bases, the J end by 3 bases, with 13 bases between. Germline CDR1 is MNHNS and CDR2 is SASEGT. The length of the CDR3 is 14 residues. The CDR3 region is CASILTSLNQPQHF. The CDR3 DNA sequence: TGTGCCAGCATTCTTACAAGTCTCAATCAGCCCCAGCATTTT.

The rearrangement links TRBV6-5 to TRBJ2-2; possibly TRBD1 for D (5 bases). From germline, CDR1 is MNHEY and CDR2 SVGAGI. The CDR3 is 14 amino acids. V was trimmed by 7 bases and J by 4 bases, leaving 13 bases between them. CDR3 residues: CASKSGSSTGELFF. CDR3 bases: TGTGCCAGCAAATCAGGGTCCAGCACCGGGGAGCTGTTTTTT.

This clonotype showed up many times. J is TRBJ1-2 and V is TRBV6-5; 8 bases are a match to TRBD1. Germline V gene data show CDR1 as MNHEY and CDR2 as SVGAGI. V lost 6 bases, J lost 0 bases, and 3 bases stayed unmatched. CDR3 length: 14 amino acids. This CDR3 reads CASSVTGANYGYTF. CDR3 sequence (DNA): TGTGCCAGCAGCGTGACAGGGGCTAACTATGGCTACACCTTC.

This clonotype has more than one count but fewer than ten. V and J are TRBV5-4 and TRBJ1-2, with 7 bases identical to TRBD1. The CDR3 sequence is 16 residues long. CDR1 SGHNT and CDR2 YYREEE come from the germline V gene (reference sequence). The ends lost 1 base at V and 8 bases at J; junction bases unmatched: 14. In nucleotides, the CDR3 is TGTGCCAGCAGCTTGCCAGTAACAGGGGCTACCGAGGGCTACACCTTC. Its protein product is CASSLPVTGATEGYTF. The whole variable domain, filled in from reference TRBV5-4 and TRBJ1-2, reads ETGVTQSPTHLIKTRGQQVTLRCSSQSGHNTVSWYQQALGQGPQFIFQYYREEENGRGNFPPRFSGLQFPNYSSELNVNALELDDSALYLCASSLPVTGATEGYTFGSGTRLTVV.

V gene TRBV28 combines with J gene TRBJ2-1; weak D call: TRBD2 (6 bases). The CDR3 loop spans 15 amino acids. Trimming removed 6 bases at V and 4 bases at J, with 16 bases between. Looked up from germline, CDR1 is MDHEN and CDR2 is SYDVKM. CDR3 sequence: CASSPRAGRYNEQFF. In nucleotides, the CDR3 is TGTGCCAGCAGCCCCAGGGCAGGGAGGTACAATGAGCAGTTCTTC.

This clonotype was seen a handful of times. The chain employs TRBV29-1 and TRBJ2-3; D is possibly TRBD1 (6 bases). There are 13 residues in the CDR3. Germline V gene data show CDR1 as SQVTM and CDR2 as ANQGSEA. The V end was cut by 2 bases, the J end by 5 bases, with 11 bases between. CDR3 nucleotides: TGCAGCGTTGAAACAGGGATGGGAGATACGCAGTATTTT. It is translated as CSVETGMGDTQYF.

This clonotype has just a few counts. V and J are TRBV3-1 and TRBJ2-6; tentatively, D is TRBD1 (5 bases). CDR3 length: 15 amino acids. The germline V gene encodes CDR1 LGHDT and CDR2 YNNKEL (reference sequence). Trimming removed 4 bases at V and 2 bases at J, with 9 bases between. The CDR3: CASSPRVAGANVLTF. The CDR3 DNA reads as TGTGCCAGCAGCCCCAGGGTGGCTGGGGCCAACGTCCTGACTTTC.

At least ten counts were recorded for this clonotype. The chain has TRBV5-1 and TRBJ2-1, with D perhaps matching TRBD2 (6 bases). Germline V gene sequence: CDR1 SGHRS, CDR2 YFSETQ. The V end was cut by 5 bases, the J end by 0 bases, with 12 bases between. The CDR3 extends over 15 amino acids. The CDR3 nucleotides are TGCGCCAGCAGAAGGGACTCGAGCTCCTACAATGAGCAGTTCTTC. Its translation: CASRRDSSSYNEQFF.

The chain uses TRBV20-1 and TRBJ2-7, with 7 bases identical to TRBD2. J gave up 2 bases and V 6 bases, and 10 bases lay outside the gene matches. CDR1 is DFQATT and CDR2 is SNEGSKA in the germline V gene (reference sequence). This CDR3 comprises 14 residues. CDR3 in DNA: TGCAGTGCAGGAGAGGCCGCGGGAGCCTACGAGCAGTACTTC. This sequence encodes CSAGEAAGAYEQYF.

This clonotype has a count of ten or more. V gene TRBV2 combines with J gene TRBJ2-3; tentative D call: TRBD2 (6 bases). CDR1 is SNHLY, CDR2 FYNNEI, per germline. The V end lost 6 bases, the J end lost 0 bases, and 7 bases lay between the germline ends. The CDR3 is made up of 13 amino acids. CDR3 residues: CASRGGSTDTQYF. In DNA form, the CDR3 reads TGTGCCAGCAGGGGGGGTAGCACAGATACGCAGTATTTT.

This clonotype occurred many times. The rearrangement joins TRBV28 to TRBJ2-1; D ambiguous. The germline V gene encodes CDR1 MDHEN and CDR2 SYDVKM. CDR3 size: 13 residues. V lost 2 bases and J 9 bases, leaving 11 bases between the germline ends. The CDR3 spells CASSLPQVSEQFF. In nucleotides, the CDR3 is TGTGCCAGCAGTTTACCGCAAGTTAGTGAGCAGTTCTTC.

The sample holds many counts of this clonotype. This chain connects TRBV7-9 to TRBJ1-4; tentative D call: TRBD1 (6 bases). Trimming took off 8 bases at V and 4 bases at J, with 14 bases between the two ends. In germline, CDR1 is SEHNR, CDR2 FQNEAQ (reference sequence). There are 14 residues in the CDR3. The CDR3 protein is CASGTGTFNEKLFF. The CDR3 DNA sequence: TGTGCCAGCGGCACAGGGACATTTAATGAAAAACTGTTTTTT.

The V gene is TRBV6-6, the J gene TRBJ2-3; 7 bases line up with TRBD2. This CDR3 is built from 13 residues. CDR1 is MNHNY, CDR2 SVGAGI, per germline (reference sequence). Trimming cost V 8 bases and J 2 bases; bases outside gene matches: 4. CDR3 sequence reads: CASRDYLTDTQYF. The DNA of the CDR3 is TGTGCCAGCCGGGACTACCTCACAGATACGCAGTATTTT.